This T cell receptor beta chain was identified during a study of control samples from healthy donors and cancer patients. Repertoires were generated with immunoSEQ multiplex PCR, while TCRdb's copy carries only in-frame clones and drops some. In the table there are around 100,000 clones, 80% to 95% of which are singletons. This CDR3 is built from 15 residues. Sequenced: blood. This TCR came from a human donor in good health. The donor label of this sample is uncertain. V usage is TRBV12-2 and J usage is TRBJ1-5; the table's D call TRBD1 went unverified against the DNA. TRBV12-2 constitutes a pseudogene. The CDR3 sequence is CASRKGTGANQPQHF. The CDR3 DNA is TGTGCAAGTCGCAAAGGGACAGGGGCCAATCAGCCCCAGCATTTT.